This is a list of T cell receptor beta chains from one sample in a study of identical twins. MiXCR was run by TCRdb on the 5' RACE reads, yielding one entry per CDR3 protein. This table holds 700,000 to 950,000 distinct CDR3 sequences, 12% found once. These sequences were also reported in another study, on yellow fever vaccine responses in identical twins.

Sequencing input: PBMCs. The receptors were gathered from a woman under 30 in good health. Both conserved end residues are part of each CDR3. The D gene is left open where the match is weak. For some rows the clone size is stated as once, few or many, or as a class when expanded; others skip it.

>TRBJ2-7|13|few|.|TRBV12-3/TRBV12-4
TGTGCCAGCAGTTTCTCCAGTTTGAACGAGCAGTACTTC
CASSFSSLNEQYF
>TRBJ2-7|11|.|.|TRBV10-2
TGCGCCAGCAGTGACGGGGGCGAGCAGTACTTC
CASSDGGEQYF
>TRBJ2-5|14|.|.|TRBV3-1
TGTGCCAGCAGCCAAGGTCTAGCACCGGAGACCCAGTACTTC
CASSQGLAPETQYF
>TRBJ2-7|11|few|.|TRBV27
TGTGCCAGCAGTTGGCCTTACGAGCAGTACTTC
CASSWPYEQYF
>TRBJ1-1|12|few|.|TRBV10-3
TGTGCCATCAGGCACAGGAACACTGAAGCTTTCTTT
CAIRHRNTEAFF
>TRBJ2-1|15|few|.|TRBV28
TGTGCCAGCAGTTTAGGGACCCTCTCATGGGATGAGCAGTTCTTC
CASSLGTLSWDEQFF
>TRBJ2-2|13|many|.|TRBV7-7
TGTGCCAGCAGCTCCAGGAACACCGGGGAGCTGTTTTTT
CASSSRNTGELFF
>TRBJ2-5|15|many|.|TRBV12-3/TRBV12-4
TGTGCCAGCAGTCCATCCCTTGGAGACCAAGAGACCCAGTACTTC
CASSPSLGDQETQYF
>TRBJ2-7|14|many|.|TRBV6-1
TGTGCCAGCAGCCGGACAGTACAGGCCTACGAGCAGTACTTC
CASSRTVQAYEQYF
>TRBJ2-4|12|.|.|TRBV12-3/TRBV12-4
TGTGCCAGCAGTTTTGGGGAAAACATTCAGTACTTC
CASSFGENIQYF
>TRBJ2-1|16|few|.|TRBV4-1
TGCGCCAGCAGCCAAGATGCGGGTTGGTCATACAATGAGCAGTTCTTC
CASSQDAGWSYNEQFF
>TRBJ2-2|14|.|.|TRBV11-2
TGTGCCAGCACCCAGAGAGGGAAGCCCGGGGAGCTGTTTTTT
CASTQRGKPGELFF
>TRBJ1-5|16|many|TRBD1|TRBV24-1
TGTGCCACCAGTGATAAAACAGGGGCCAGCAATCAGCCCCAGCATTTT
CATSDKTGASNQPQHF
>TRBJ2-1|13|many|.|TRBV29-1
TGCAGCGTTGAAAGGACGGGGAAGGGTGAGCAGTTCTTC
CSVERTGKGEQFF
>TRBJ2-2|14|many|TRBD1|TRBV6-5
TGTGCCAGCAGTTTCTGGGACAGGTCCGGGGAGCTGTTTTTT
CASSFWDRSGELFF
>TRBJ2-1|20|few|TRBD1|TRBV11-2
TGTGCCAGCAGCTTAGGTCTCGGGACAGGGTATACGGGGTCCTACAATGAGCAGTTCTTC
CASSLGLGTGYTGSYNEQFF
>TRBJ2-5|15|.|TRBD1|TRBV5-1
TGCGCCAGCAGCTTGGCCACAGGGGGCAAGGAGACCCAGTACTTC
CASSLATGGKETQYF
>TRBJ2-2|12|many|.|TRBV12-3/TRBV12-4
TGTGTCAGCCCAGGAGGTGCCGGGGAGCTGTTTTTT
CVSPGGAGELFF
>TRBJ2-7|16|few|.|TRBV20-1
TGCAGTGCTAGAGATCGGAGTTGGGACACCTCCTACGAGCAGTACTTC
CSARDRSWDTSYEQYF
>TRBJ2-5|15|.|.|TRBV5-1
TGCGCCAGCAGCTTAGACCCGGGACAACAAGAGACCCAGTACTTC
CASSLDPGQQETQYF
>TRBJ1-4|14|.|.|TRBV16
TGTGCCAGCAGCCCCCTCGGCCGAAATGAAAAACTGTTTTTT
CASSPLGRNEKLFF
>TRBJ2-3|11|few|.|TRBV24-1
TGTGCCACCGGGACCGCAGATACGCAGTATTTT
CATGTADTQYF
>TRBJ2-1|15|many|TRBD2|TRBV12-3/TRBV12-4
TGTGCCAGCGGATCCCCCAGCGGGAGTTGGAATGAGCAGTTCTTC
CASGSPSGSWNEQFF
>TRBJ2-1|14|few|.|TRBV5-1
TGCGCCAGCGAGCGGCGGCCCTCCTACAATGAGCAGTTCTTC
CASERRPSYNEQFF
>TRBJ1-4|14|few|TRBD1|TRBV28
TGTGCCAGCAGTTTGGCAGGGGGTGGTGAAAAACTGTTTTTT
CASSLAGGGEKLFF
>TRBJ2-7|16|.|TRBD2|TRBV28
TGTGCCAGCATCAAAGGACTAGCCGGGAGCTCCTACGAGCAGTACTTC
CASIKGLAGSSYEQYF
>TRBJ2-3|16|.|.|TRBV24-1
TGTGCCACCAGAACCGGGACTCCGAATTGGTGGGATACGCAGTATTTT
CATRTGTPNWWDTQYF
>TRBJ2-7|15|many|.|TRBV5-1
TGCGCCAGCAGCTCGCAGACTAGTCCCATCTACGAGCAGTACTTC
CASSSQTSPIYEQYF
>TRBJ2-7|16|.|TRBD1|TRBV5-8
TGTGCCAGCAGCTACTTAAGACAGGGAAGGTACTACGAGCAGTACTTC
CASSYLRQGRYYEQYF
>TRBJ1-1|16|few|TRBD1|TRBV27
TGTGCCAGCAGTTTTCTAGGGACAGGGTTAATCACTGAAGCTTTCTTT
CASSFLGTGLITEAFF
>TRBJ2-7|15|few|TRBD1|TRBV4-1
TGCGCCAGCAGCCAAGTAAATGGACAGGGCTACGAGCAGTACTTC
CASSQVNGQGYEQYF
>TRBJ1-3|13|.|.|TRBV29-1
TGCAGCGTTGGAGGGAGGGATGGAAACACCATATATTTT
CSVGGRDGNTIYF
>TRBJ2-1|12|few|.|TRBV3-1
TGTGCCAGCAGCCTAGAGCGGAGCGAGCAGTTCTTC
CASSLERSEQFF
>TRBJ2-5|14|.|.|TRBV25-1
TGTGCCAGCAGTGACGGGAGATACCAAGAGACCCAGTACTTC
CASSDGRYQETQYF
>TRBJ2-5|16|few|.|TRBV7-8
TGTGCCAGCAGCTTAGATTGGGGTTTGGGACAAGAGACCCAGTACTTC
CASSLDWGLGQETQYF
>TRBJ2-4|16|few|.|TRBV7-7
TGTGCCAGCAGCTTAGCGCGGAGGACGATTAAAAACATTCAGTACTTC
CASSLARRTIKNIQYF
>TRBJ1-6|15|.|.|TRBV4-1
TGCGCCAGCAGCCAGGGGACGGCCTATAATTCACCCCTCCACTTT
CASSQGTAYNSPLHF
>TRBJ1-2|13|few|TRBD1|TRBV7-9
TGTGCCAGCAGACAAAACGACAGGGGTTCCTACACCTTC
CASRQNDRGSYTF
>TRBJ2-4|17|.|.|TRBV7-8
TGTGCCAGCAGCCCACGGGACTGGGTTATAGCCAAAAACATTCAGTACTTC
CASSPRDWVIAKNIQYF
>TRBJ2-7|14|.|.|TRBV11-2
TGTGCCAGCAGCTTAGTATTAGCCCAAAACGAGCAGTACTTC
CASSLVLAQNEQYF
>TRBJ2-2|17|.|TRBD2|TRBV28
TGTGCCAGCAGTTGGGTTAGCGGGAGAGGTAACACCGGGGAGCTGTTTTTT
CASSWVSGRGNTGELFF
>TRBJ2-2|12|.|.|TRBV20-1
TGCAGTGCTAGTCGAGGGCCCGGGGAGCTGTTTTTT
CSASRGPGELFF
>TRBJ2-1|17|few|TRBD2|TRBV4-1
TGCGCCAGCAGCCAAGCTCCGCTAGCGGGGGGTAACAATGAGCAGTTCTTC
CASSQAPLAGGNNEQFF
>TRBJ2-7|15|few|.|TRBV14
TGTGCCAGCAGCGATCCCAAAATCGGTGACTACGAGCAGTACTTC
CASSDPKIGDYEQYF
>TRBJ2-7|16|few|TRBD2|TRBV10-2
TGCGCCAGCAGGGCGGGACTAGCGGGACTTGACTACGAGCAGTACTTC
CASRAGLAGLDYEQYF
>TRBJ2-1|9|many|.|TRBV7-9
TGTGCCAGCAGCTCACTGCAGTTCTTC
CASSSLQFF
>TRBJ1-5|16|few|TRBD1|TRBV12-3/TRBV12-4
TGTGCCAGCAGACGACAGGGGAGCATCGGCAATCAGCCCCAGCATTTT
CASRRQGSIGNQPQHF
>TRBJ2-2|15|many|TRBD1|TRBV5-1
TGCGCCAGCAGCTACGGACAGGCCACCACCGGGGAGCTGTTTTTT
CASSYGQATTGELFF